This TCR beta chain was sequenced for a study of cytomegalovirus exposure and HLA in healthy donors. Samples came from healthy bone marrow donors. Germline V gives CDR1 LNHDA, CDR2 SQIVND (reference sequence). J was trimmed by 3 bases and V by 3 bases; bases with no gene match: 7. The CDR3 length is 16 residues. The PCR ran on 60 Vbeta and 13 Jbeta primers. Clones were sequenced by immunoSEQ multiplex PCR, and TCRdb holds only the in-frame ones, with some missing. The sample records 190,000 or so clones, 75% to 90% being singletons. Remarks on this clone: Its target is unknown.

General observations from the study: A reported reduction in N-insertions relative to the approximately 670-donor mean was seen in an Asian-associated ancestry cluster in a later analysis. Listed as cytomegalovirus-associated were 150 to 200 TCR beta chains. A later analysis showed that HLA-associated TCR beta chains had undergone more clonal expansion than equally common others.

The rearrangement joins TRBV19 to TRBJ2-1, with 8 bases identical to TRBD2. The receptor was isolated from a boy younger than 18 in good health and CMV-seronegative. The sequencing sample was made of PBMCs. In DNA, the CDR3 is TGTGCCAGTAGTATTTTAGCGGGGTCAATCTACAATGAGCAGTTCTTC. Its protein is CASSILAGSIYNEQFF.